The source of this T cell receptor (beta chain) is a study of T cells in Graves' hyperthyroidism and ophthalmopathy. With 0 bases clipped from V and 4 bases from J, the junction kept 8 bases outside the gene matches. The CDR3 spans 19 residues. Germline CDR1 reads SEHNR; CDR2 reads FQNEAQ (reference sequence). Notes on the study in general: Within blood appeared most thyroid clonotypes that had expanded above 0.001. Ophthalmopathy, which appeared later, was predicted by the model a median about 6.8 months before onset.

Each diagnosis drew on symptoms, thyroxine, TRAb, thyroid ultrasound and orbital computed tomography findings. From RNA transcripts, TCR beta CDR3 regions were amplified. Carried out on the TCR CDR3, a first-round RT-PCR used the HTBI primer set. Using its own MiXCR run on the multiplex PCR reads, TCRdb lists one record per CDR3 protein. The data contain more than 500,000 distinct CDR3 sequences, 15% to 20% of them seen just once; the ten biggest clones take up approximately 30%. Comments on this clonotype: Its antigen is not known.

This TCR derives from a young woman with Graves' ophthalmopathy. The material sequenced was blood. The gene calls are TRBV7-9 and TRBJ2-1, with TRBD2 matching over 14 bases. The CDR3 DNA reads TGTGCCAGCAGCTTAGCCTATGGGACTAGCGGGAGTAGATACAATGAGCAGTTCTTC. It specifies CASSLAYGTSGSRYNEQFF.